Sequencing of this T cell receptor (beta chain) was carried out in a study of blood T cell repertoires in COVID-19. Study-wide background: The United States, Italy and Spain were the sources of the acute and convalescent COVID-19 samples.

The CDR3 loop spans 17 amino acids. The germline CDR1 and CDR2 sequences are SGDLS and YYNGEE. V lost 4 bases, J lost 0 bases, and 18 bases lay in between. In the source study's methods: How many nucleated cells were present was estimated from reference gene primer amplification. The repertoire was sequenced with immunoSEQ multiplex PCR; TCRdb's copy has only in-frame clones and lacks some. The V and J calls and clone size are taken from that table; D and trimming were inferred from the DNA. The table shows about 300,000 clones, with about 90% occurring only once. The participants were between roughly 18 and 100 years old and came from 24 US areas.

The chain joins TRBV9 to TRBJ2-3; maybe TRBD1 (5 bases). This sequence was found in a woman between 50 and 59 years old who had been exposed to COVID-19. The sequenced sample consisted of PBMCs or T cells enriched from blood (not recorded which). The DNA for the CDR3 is TGTGCCAGCAGCACGGCAACAGGTGATTATAGCACAGATACGCAGTATTTT. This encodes CASSTATGDYSTDTQYF.